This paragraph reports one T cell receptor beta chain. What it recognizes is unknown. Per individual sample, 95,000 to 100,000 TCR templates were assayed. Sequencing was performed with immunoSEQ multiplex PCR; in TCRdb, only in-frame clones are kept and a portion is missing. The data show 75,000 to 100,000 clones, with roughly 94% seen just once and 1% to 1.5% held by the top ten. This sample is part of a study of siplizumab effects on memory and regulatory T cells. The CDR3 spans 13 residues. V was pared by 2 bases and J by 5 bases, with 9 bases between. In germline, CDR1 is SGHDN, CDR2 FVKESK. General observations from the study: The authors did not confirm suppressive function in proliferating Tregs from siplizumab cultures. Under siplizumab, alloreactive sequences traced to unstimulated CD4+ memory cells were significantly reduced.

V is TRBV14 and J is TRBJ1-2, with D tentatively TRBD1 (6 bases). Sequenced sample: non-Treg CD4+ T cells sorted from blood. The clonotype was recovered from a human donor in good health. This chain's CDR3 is CASSQIQGYGYTF. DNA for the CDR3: TGTGCCAGCAGCCAAATCCAGGGGTATGGCTACACCTTC.